This T cell receptor (beta chain) appears in the sequencing data of a study of OX40 agonist ivuxolimab in advanced cancers. For the study at large: Partial responses, seen in three patients, involved one hepatocellular carcinoma and two cutaneous melanomas. Regarding the study as a whole: Dosing at 0.1 to 3.0 mg/kg was accompanied by clonal expansion of CD4+ and CD8+ blood T cells by week 6. Among the lowest peripheral clonal expansion occurred in 0.1-3.0 mg/kg partial responders.

The germline CDR1 and CDR2 sequences are MNHEY and SVGAGI. J was trimmed by 9 bases and V by 0 bases; bases with no gene match: 9. This CDR3 is built from 16 residues. Only a few counts were recorded for this clone. Its antigen is still unknown. TCRdb keeps only in-frame clones here, not all; method: immunoSEQ multiplex PCR. The sample holds roughly 73,000 clones, 84% seen once. The timepoints at which blood was sampled were baseline, cycle 4 day 1, and cycle 7 day 1. The specimen was CD4+ or CD8+ T cells sorted from blood, collected in a trial of the OX40 agonist ivuxolimab. The chain has TRBV6-5 and TRBJ2-1; 9 bases map to TRBD2. The sequence was collected from an adult with an advanced solid tumor such as melanoma, head and neck, liver or kidney cancer. The CDR3 sequence is CASSYSMPSGAGEQFF. DNA of the CDR3: TGTGCCAGCAGTTACTCGATGCCTAGCGGGGCGGGTGAGCAGTTCTTC.